The present entry profiles one T cell receptor beta chain with its context. Measured with immunoSEQ multiplex PCR; TCRdb has only the in-frame clones, and not every one. The data contain 200,000 to 250,000 clones, approximately 90% of them singletons. The sample originates from a study of blood T cell repertoires in COVID-19. Germline lookup yields CDR1 ENHRY and CDR2 SYGVKD. V was pared by 4 bases and J by 1 base, with 11 bases of the junction left unmatched. The CDR3 is made up of 17 amino acids. This chain connects TRBV10-3 to TRBJ2-3; 7 bases align to TRBD2. Material for sequencing was peripheral blood. This clonotype was sampled from a young man with COVID-19, enrolled during active disease. The CDR3 DNA reads TGTGCCATCAGTGCAGGGACTACCAGGTCGGGCACAGATACGCAGTATTTT. It codes for CAISAGTTRSGTDTQYF.